This T cell receptor beta chain was found in a study of T cell responses to AZD1222 COVID-19 vaccine. Broader study findings: Repertoires were sampled only after the peak T cell response. Rises in breadth and depth of Spike-specific TCRs came after two AZD1222 doses. Mostly white British, mostly female donors; authors suggested clonal diversity may be underestimated. Reportedly, nearly half of unique spike TCRs recognized epitopes outside B.1.351/B.1.1.7 mutations.

The CDR3 is made up of 17 amino acids. CDR1 SGHNT and CDR2 YENEEA come from the germline V gene. Trimming shortened V by 6 bases and J by 0 bases, and 18 bases separated the two germline ends. Concerning this clone itself: Its antigen is not known.

Measured with immunoSEQ multiplex PCR; TCRdb has only the in-frame clones, and not every one. Of approximately 170,000 clones listed, roughly 92% are singletons. The origin of this receptor is an adult in good health. V gene TRBV11-3 combines with J gene TRBJ2-1; D ambiguous. The material sequenced was peripheral blood, taken on day 0 of AZD1222 vaccination. As DNA, the CDR3 is TGTGCCAGCAGGCCCTGGTGGCCCCCAGACTCCTACAATGAGCAGTTCTTC. As protein: CASRPWWPPDSYNEQFF.